This TCR beta chain is from a study of T cells in Graves' hyperthyroidism and ophthalmopathy. This clonotype was seen a few times. TCR beta CDR3 regions were amplified from RNA transcripts. In the first-round RT-PCR of the TCR CDR3, the HTBI primer set was used. TCRdb reprocessed the multiplex PCR reads via MiXCR and lists one record per CDR3 protein. Among some 530,000 distinct CDR3 sequences listed, roughly 22% were seen once. The CDR3 totals 15 residues. Trimming cost V 4 bases and J 5 bases, with 12 bases left between them. Looked up from germline, CDR1 is MGHDK and CDR2 is SYGVNS. This TCR was recovered from a woman in her seventies with Graves' ophthalmopathy. J is TRBJ1-6 and V is TRBV25-1, with a tentative D call TRBD1 (5 bases). Sequenced material: blood. Written as DNA, the CDR3 is TGTGCCAGCAGTGGGTTTACAGGAGATAATTCACCCCTCCACTTT. This sequence encodes CASSGFTGDNSPLHF.